The 10 T cell receptor beta chains listed next were all sequenced from one sample in a study of graft-versus-host responses after intestinal transplantation. Their specific antigens are unknown. Libraries were prepared by immunoSEQ multiplex PCR; TCRdb keeps only in-frame clonotypes and omits some of them. The sample comprises about 150,000 clones, around 90% of which are singletons, and around 0.19% rests with the top ten. The sequencing here drew on unstimulated CD4+ T cells sorted from spleen or lymph node cells, taken before intestinal transplant. The source is a human donor who received an intestinal transplant.

A single count supports this clone. The rearrangement joins TRBV11-3 to TRBJ2-7; no clear D. CDR1 is SGHNT, CDR2 YENEEA, per germline. Trimming took 1 base from V and 3 from J, leaving 13 bases between them. The CDR3 extends over 15 amino acids. The CDR3 here is CASSLGADPGYEQYF. The CDR3 bases are TGTGCCAGCAGCTTAGGGGCGGATCCAGGCTACGAGCAGTACTTC.

V gene TRBV10-2 combines with J gene TRBJ2-5; D is undetermined. Judging by the DNA end, TRBJ2-7 fits better; the J call may be wrong. Germline V CDR1 and CDR2: WSHSY, SAAADI. The length of the CDR3 is 11 residues. CDR3 in amino acids: CASSGPYEQYF. The CDR3 DNA reads as TGCGCCAGCAGTGGTCCGTACGAGCAGTACTTC.

The gene calls are TRBV7-2 and TRBJ1-2; 8 bases fit TRBD1. From germline, CDR1 is SGHTA and CDR2 FQGNSA. The CDR3 is 14 residues long. V shed 4 bases, J shed 7 bases, and the junction held 8 bases outside the gene matches. CDR3 sequence reads: CASSSLTGEVGYTF. CDR3 coding DNA: TGTGCCAGCAGCTCGTTGACAGGGGAAGTTGGCTACACCTTC.

CDR3 residues: CASSLRGGRPQHF. The CDR3 bases are TGTGCCAGCAGTTTGAGGGGCGGAAGGCCCCAGCATTTT. The V and J genes are TRBV28 and TRBJ1-5; possible D gene TRBD1, 5 bases. In germline, CDR1 is MDHEN, CDR2 SYDVKM. Trimming cost V 3 bases and J 9 bases, with 12 bases left between them. This CDR3 is built from 13 residues.

The gene calls are TRBV29-1 and TRBJ2-7, with 8 bases identical to TRBD2. Germline loops: CDR1 SQVTM, CDR2 ANQGSEA. With V trimmed by 4 bases and J by 4 bases, 3 bases remained unmatched. The CDR3 has 12 residues. The chain's CDR3 is CSVVTSAYEQYF. In DNA, the CDR3 is TGCAGCGTTGTGACTAGCGCGTACGAGCAGTACTTC.

This clone was picked up one time. The rearrangement joins TRBV9 to TRBJ1-3; 8 nucleotides align to TRBD1. V lost 4 bases, J lost 2 bases, and 2 bases stayed unmatched. CDR1 and CDR2 (germline): SGDLS, YYNGEE. CDR3 length: 14 amino acids. CDR3 nucleotide sequence: TGTGCCAGCAGCCTGGGACAGGCTGGAAACACCATATATTTT. Translated: CASSLGQAGNTIYF. The whole variable domain, remainder taken from reference TRBV9 and TRBJ1-3, is DSGVTQTPKHLITATGQRVTLRCSPRSGDLSVYWYQQSLDQGLQFLIQYYNGEERAKGNILERFSAQQFPDLHSELNLSSLELGDSALYFCASSLGQAGNTIYFGEGSWLTVV.

The chain links TRBV28 to TRBJ1-1; D unclear. Germline CDR1 MDHEN, CDR2 SYDVKM. V was pared by 3 bases and J by 7 bases, with 9 bases between. This CDR3 has 12 residues. Here the CDR3 reads CASSFSDGEAFF. Here the CDR3 DNA reads TGTGCCAGCAGTTTCTCGGACGGTGAAGCTTTCTTT.

This chain joins TRBV4-3 and TRBJ2-7, with a weak D call TRBD2 (5 bases). The CDR3 consists of 15 residues. CDR1 and CDR2 (germline): LGHNA, YSLEER. V shed 4 bases and J shed 2 bases, with 15 bases lying between them. CDR3 in DNA: TGCGCCAGCAGCCCGGGCCCGGGAACAGCCTACGAGCAGTACTTC. It codes for CASSPGPGTAYEQYF.

The V and J genes are TRBV9 and TRBJ2-1; TRBD2 matches 14 bases. Germline V gene sequence: CDR1 SGDLS, CDR2 YYNGEE. This CDR3 has 17 residues. After removal of 4 bases from V and 7 bases from J, the junction contained 10 bases not matched to a gene. The CDR3 sequence: CASSPRLAGGPGNEQFF. The CDR3 DNA reads TGTGCCAGCAGCCCCCGACTAGCGGGAGGGCCAGGTAATGAGCAGTTCTTC.

In its sample, this clone was seen once. The CDR3 is CASIDKMGYNTEAFF. The CDR3 bases are TGTGCCAGCATTGACAAAATGGGGTATAACACTGAAGCTTTCTTT. The chain employs TRBV28 and TRBJ1-1; the D is unclear. Trimming cost V 7 bases and J 2 bases, with 17 bases left between them. The CDR3 extends over 15 amino acids. Germline V gene data show CDR1 as MDHEN and CDR2 as SYDVKM.